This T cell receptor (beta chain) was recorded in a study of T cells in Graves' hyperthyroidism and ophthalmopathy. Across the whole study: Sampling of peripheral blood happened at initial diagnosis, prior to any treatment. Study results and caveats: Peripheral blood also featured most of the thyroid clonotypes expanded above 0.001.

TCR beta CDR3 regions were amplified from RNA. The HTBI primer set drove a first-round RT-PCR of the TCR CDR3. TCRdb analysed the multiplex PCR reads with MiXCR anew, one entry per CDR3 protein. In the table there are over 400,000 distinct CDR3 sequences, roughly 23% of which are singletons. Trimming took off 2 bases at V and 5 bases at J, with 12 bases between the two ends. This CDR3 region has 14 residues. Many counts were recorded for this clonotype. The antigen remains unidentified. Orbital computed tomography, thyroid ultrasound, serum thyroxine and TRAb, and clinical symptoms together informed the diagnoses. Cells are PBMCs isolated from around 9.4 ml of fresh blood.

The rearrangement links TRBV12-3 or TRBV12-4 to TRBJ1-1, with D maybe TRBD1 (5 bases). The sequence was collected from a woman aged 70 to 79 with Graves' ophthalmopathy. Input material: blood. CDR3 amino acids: CASSLSGGKTEAFF. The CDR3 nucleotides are TGTGCCAGCAGTTTATCGGGGGGGAAGACTGAAGCTTTCTTT.